The clone carrying this T cell receptor (beta chain) was recorded many times. Trimming took 4 bases from V and 4 from J, leaving 11 bases between them. The CDR3 has 13 residues. This sample is part of a study of regulatory T cells in long-lasting Graves disease. Sequencing libraries for TCR beta were prepared with iRepertoire HTBI primers and Arm-PCR of CDR3 regions. MiXCR, applied by TCRdb to the multiplex PCR reads, yields one record per CDR3 protein. The sample carries some 250,000 distinct CDR3 sequences, around 17% recorded once. The time point denotes: newly diagnosed GD, antithyroid drugs for less than 3 months. RNA isolated from PBMCs was used to make the TCR library. The authors drew about 9 milliliters of peripheral blood into EDTA tubes.

The specimen was peripheral blood mononuclear cells (PBMCs), collected at new diagnosis, from a patient treated with antithyroid drugs. The sequence was obtained from a female donor with Graves disease. The chain links TRBV12-3 or TRBV12-4 to TRBJ2-7; D might be TRBD2 (6 bases). The CDR3 DNA reads as TGTGCCAGCAGTTCCGGGGGTGAATACGAGCAGTACTTC. This translates into CASSSGGEYEQYF.